These 22 T cell receptor beta chains were all obtained from the same sample, sequenced in a study of T cells after yellow fever vaccination. One entry per CDR3 protein results from TCRdb running MiXCR on the 5' RACE reads. There are 170,000 or so distinct CDR3 sequences in the sample; approximately 6.2% occur only once, and less than 3% lies in the top ten. The material sequenced was CD4+ T cells sorted from PBMCs, taken on the day of the first yellow fever vaccination. The receptors stem from a man aged 18-30 years who received the YFV17D yellow fever vaccine.

The chain joins TRBV12-3 or TRBV12-4 to TRBJ2-2; no clear D gene. Trimming removed 3 bases at V and 0 bases at J, with 5 bases between. The CDR3 consists of 14 residues. The CDR3 DNA sequence: TGTGCCAGCAGTTTCAGCGCGAACACCGGGGAGCTGTTTTTT. It codes for CASSFSANTGELFF.

The chain recombines TRBV7-8 with TRBJ1-6, with D perhaps matching TRBD1 (6 bases). In germline, CDR1 is SGHVS, CDR2 FQNEAQ. The CDR3 sequence is 13 residues long. The germline V and J ends were trimmed by 6 bases and 10 bases, with 13 bases remaining between them. CDR3 nucleotides: TGTGCCAGCAGGTCAACAGGGAGCTCACCCCTCCACTTT. Its translation: CASRSTGSSPLHF.

The CDR3: CSARVGRPRGTGELFF. In DNA form, the CDR3 reads TGCAGTGCTAGGGTCGGCCGCCCACGGGGCACCGGGGAGCTGTTTTTT. The V and J genes are TRBV20-1 and TRBJ2-2, with D maybe TRBD2 (5 bases). This CDR3 spans 16 amino acids. The V gene's germline CDR1 is DFQATT and CDR2 SNEGSKA (reference sequence). V lost 3 bases and J lost 4, with 18 bases in between.

The chain couples TRBV28 to TRBJ2-1; D is ambiguous. This CDR3 is 14 amino acids long. Germline V gives CDR1 MDHEN, CDR2 SYDVKM. V was cut by 3 bases and J by 7 bases, with 13 bases left in between. The CDR3 DNA reads TGTGCCAGCAGTTTGGTGGCCCGCCGTAATGAGCAGTTCTTC. This codes for CASSLVARRNEQFF.

This clonotype was recorded many times. The rearrangement links TRBV29-1 to TRBJ1-3; D may be TRBD1 (5 bases). The CDR3 is 15 residues long. V dropped 8 bases and J dropped 0 bases, with 17 bases sitting between them. Germline lookup yields CDR1 SQVTM and CDR2 ANQGSEA. CDR3 protein: CSPTMGGTSGNTIYF. The CDR3 DNA sequence: TGCAGCCCGACTATGGGGGGAACCTCTGGAAACACCATATATTTT.

This clonotype was observed at least ten times. J is TRBJ2-5 and V is TRBV6-5, with 8 bases aligning to TRBD1. V trimming: 2 bases; J trimming: 7 bases; junction bases outside the gene matches: 12. The CDR3 spans 16 residues. CDR1 and CDR2 from the germline V gene are MNHEY and SVGAGI. DNA for the CDR3: TGTGCCAGCAGTTACCTCCGGACAGGGACCGGGGGGACCCAGTACTTC. Translated, it gives CASSYLRTGTGGTQYF.

This clonotype was recorded many times. V usage is TRBV2 and J usage is TRBJ2-3; 7 bases are shared with TRBD1. Germline V gene data show CDR1 as SNHLY and CDR2 as FYNNEI. Trimming at V came to 5 bases and at J to 2 bases, leaving 10 bases not matched to a gene. The CDR3 consists of 16 residues. CDR3: CASSIRDSRSTDTQYF. CDR3 DNA: TGTGCCAGCAGTATCCGGGACAGCCGTTCCACAGATACGCAGTATTTT.

This clonotype was seen at least ten times. The chain employs TRBV20-1 and TRBJ2-4; no clear D gene. The CDR3 is 18 amino acids. Trimming took off 2 bases at V and 0 bases at J, with 20 bases between the two ends. Germline values: CDR1 DFQATT, CDR2 SNEGSKA (reference sequence). The CDR3 sequence is CSARPMDPNHLAKNIQYF. In DNA form, the CDR3 reads TGCAGTGCTAGACCCATGGACCCTAATCATCTAGCCAAAAACATTCAGTACTTC.

This clonotype has a count of ten or more. The chain couples TRBV12-3 or TRBV12-4 to TRBJ1-1, with a weak D call TRBD1 (6 bases). The CDR3 spans 14 residues. The V gene lost 2 bases and the J gene lost 4 bases, with 11 bases spanning the gap. As DNA, the CDR3 is TGTGCCAGCAGTTTAAGGGGGTCGAGCACTGAAGCTTTCTTT. As protein: CASSLRGSSTEAFF.

This clonotype was seen repeatedly, ten times or more. One end of the junction does not line up with germline, which may come from a read error. The V and J genes are TRBV20-1 and TRBJ1-3, with 8 bases identical to TRBD1. CDR3 length: 14 amino acids. The germline V gene encodes CDR1 DFQATT and CDR2 SNEGSKA (reference sequence). CDR3 region: CSARGQGTGNTIYF. The CDR3 coding sequence is TGCAGTGCGAGAGGACAGGGTACTGGAAACACCATATATTTT.

Only a few counts were recorded for this clonotype. The CDR3 sequence: CASSVLAGPTDTQYF. The CDR3 nucleotides read TGTGCCAGCAGCGTCTTAGCGGGGCCCACAGATACGCAGTATTTT. The chain joins TRBV9 to TRBJ2-3; 8 bases agree with TRBD2. V was pared by 2 bases and J by 2 bases, with 4 bases of the junction left unmatched. The CDR3 runs 15 residues. The germline V gene encodes CDR1 SGDLS and CDR2 YYNGEE.

The chain has TRBV7-3 and TRBJ2-5, with D tentatively TRBD2 (6 bases). The CDR3 spans 13 residues. CDR1 and CDR2 from the germline V gene are SGHTA and FQGTGA. Trimming took 1 base from V and 4 from J, leaving 7 bases between them. DNA of the CDR3: TGTGCCAGCAGCTTAAGCGGGACAGAGACCCAGTACTTC. Translated: CASSLSGTETQYF.

This rearrangement joins TRBV12-3 or TRBV12-4 to TRBJ2-2, with D perhaps matching TRBD1 or TRBD2 (5 bases each). The V and J ends lost 7 bases and 7 bases respectively, with 13 bases between them. This CDR3 region has 13 residues. The CDR3 DNA is TGTGCCAGCACCCTAGATGGGGGCGGGGAGCTGTTTTTT. Amino acid sequence: CASTLDGGGELFF.

This clonotype was observed many times. A much larger clone lies one base from this, so it may be a read error. This chain links TRBV12-3 or TRBV12-4 with TRBJ2-1; D remains unclear. V lost 6 bases and J lost 0, with 9 bases in between. CDR3 length equals 14 residues. The CDR3 is CASSQWSSYNEQFF. The CDR3 DNA reads as TGTGCCAGCAGCCAGTGGAGCTCCTACAATGAGCAGTTCTTC.

This clonotype was counted only a few times. The rearrangement links TRBV9 to TRBJ1-1; D is unresolved. Looked up from germline, CDR1 is SGDLS and CDR2 is YYNGEE. V was cut by 0 bases and J by 1 base, with 10 bases left in between. CDR3 length equals 15 residues. The CDR3 sequence is CASSVESGWNTEAFF. CDR3 in DNA: TGTGCCAGCAGCGTAGAATCGGGATGGAACACTGAAGCTTTCTTT.

There are many counts of this clonotype. The rearrangement joins TRBV25-1 to TRBJ2-3, with 9 bases fitting TRBD2. This CDR3 comprises 17 residues. J gave up 8 bases and V 1 base, and 13 bases lay outside the gene matches. Per the germline V gene, CDR1 is MGHDK and CDR2 is SYGVNS. CDR3 in DNA: TGTGCCAGCAGTGAATGGTCCCCCCGGCGGGGGGGCGTTACGCAGTATTTT. Amino acid sequence: CASSEWSPRRGGVTQYF.

V gene TRBV20-1 combines with J gene TRBJ2-2; 8 positions agree with TRBD1. The CDR3 has 18 amino acids. Germline assignment: CDR1 DFQATT and CDR2 SNEGSKA (reference sequence). V shed 4 bases and J 4 bases; nucleotides not matched to a gene: 17. The CDR3 DNA reads TGCAGTGCTACAGATAAGATGAGGGGGACAGGCACCACCGGGGAGCTGTTTTTT. Translation gives CSATDKMRGTGTTGELFF.

V is TRBV5-1 and J is TRBJ2-3, with D perhaps given as TRBD1 or TRBD2 (6 bases each). CDR3 length equals 16 residues. The germline V gene encodes CDR1 SGHRS and CDR2 YFSETQ. Trimming cost V 4 bases and J 0 bases, with 15 bases left between them. The CDR3 protein is CASSPDTGASTDTQYF. DNA for the CDR3: TGCGCCAGCAGCCCCGACACGGGGGCTAGCACAGATACGCAGTATTTT.

This clonotype has a handful of counts. This chain links TRBV24-1 with TRBJ2-1; 8 bases fit TRBD2. CDR3 length: 13 amino acids. CDR1 and CDR2 from the germline V gene are KGHDR and SFDVKD. V shed 9 bases and J 9 bases; nucleotides not matched to a gene: 9. The CDR3 nucleotides are TGTGCCACCGGCGGGACTAGTCCTAGTGAGCAGTTCTTC. It translates to CATGGTSPSEQFF.

The rearrangement links TRBV7-2 to TRBJ2-3, with D possibly being TRBD1 (6 bases). Germline CDR1 SGHTA, CDR2 FQGNSA. Trimming removed 4 bases from V and 3 bases from J, with 17 bases in between. The CDR3 contains 16 residues. CDR3 residues: CASSYRGGFRTDTQYF. DNA for the CDR3: TGTGCCAGCAGCTATAGAGGGGGATTTCGGACAGATACGCAGTATTTT.

The V call is TRBV20-1, the J call TRBJ1-5; D is undetermined. The V and J ends lost 1 base and 4 bases respectively, with 8 bases between them. Germline CDR1 DFQATT, CDR2 SNEGSKA (reference sequence). This CDR3 is built from 13 residues. The CDR3 sequence is CSARGPENQPQHF. In nucleotides, the CDR3 is TGCAGTGCTAGAGGACCGGAGAATCAGCCCCAGCATTTT.

There are many counts of this clonotype. The V gene is TRBV6-1, the J gene TRBJ2-7, with 10 bases identical to TRBD1. The junction had 6 bases not matched to a gene; V was cut back by 6 bases and J by 4 bases. CDR3 length equals 14 residues. Germline values: CDR1 MNHNS, CDR2 SASEGT. The CDR3 is CASSIDRGLYEQYV. The CDR3, as DNA: TGTGCCAGCAGCATCGACAGGGGGCTTTACGAGCAGTACGTC.